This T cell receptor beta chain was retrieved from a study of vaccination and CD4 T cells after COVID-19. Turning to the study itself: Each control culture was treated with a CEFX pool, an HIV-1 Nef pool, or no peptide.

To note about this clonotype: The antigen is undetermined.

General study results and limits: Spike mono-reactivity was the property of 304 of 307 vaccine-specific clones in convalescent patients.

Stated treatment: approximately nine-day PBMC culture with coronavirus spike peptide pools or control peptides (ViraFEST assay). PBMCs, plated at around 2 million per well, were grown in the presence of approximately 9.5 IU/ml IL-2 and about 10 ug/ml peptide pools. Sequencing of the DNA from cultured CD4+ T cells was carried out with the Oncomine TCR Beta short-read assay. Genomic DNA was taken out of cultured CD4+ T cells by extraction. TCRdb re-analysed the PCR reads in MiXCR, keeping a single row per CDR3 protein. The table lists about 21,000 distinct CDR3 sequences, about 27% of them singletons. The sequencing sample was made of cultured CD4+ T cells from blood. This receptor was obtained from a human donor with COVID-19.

The CDR3 loop is CSAGGDEQYF. The CDR3, as DNA: TGCAGCGCTGGAGGGGACGAGCAGTACTTC. The V gene is TRBV29-1, the J gene TRBJ2-7, with D possibly matching TRBD2 (6 bases). In germline, CDR1 is SQVTM, CDR2 ANQGSEA. V lost 7 bases and J 5 bases, leaving 9 bases between the germline ends. The CDR3 is 10 residues long.